The subject of this entry is one T cell receptor beta chain. The record originates from a study of technical replicates of blood from several donors. Data came from immunoSEQ multiplex PCR; TCRdb stores just in-frame clones and leaves some out. The data contain about 62,000 clones, 70% to 90% of them singletons. The V gene lost 3 bases and the J gene lost 4 bases, with 12 bases spanning the gap. Germline lookup yields CDR1 KGHSH and CDR2 LQKENI. This CDR3 comprises 14 residues. The chain links TRBV18 to TRBJ1-2; unclear D gene. The sequencing sample was made of PBMCs. This clonotype originated in a human donor in good health. Some clones in this sample may be carry-over from other donors' samples. The CDR3 nucleotides read TGTGCCAGCTCACCCTCGACCGCAGGCTATGGCTACACCTTC. This gives the protein CASSPSTAGYGYTF.